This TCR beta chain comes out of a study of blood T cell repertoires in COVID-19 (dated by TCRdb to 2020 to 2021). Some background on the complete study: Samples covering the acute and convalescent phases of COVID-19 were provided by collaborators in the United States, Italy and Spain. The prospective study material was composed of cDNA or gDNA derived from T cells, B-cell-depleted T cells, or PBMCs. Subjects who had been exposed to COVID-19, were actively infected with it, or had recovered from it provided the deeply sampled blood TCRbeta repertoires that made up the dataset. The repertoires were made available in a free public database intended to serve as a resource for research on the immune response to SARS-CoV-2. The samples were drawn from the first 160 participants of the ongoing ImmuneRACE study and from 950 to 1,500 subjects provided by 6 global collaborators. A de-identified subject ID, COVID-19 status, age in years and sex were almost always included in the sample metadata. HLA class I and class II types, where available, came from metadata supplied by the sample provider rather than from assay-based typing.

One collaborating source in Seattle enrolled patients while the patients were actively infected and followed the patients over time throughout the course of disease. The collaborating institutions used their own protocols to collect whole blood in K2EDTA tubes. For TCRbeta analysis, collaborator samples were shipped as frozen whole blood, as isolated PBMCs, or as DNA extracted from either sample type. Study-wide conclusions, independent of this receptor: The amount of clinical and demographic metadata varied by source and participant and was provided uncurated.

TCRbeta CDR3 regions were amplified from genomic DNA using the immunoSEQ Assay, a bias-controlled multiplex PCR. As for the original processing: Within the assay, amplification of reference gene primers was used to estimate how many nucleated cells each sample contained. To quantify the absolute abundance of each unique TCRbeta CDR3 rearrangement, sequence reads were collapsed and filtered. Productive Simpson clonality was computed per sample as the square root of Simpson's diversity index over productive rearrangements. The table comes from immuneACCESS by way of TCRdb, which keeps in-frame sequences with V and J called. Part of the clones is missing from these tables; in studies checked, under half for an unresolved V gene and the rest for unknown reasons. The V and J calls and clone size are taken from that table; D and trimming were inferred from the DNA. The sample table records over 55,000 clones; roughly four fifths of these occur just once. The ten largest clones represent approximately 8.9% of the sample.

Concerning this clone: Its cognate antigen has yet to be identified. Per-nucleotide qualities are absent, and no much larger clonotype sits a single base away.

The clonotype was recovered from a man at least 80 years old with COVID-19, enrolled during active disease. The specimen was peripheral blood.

The DNA reads as follows: TGCGCCAGCAGCTTGGGGACAGTAACGAACACTGAAGCTTTCTTT. Its protein is CASSLGTVTNTEAFF. The V and J segments used are TRBV5-1 and TRBJ1-1; TRBD1 is a weak D gene call, 6 bases matching. The CDR3 runs 15 residues from the cysteine to the phenylalanine. Only CDR3 DNA is held: 45 bases, read in frame from base 1. Between the V and J ends, shortened by 0 bases and 1 base respectively, the junction contains 10 bases. Reading the germline V gene gives CDR1 SGHRS and CDR2 YFSETQ.